This TCR beta chain was recovered during a study of metastatic and nonmetastatic thyroid tumors. Overall study context: Malignant and benign thyroid patients had repertoires compared in peripheral blood and tumor or nodule tissue.

Study-wide results and limits: Reported TCR beta diversity, measured in blood and tumor, was significantly higher for malignant thyroid tumors than for benign nodules.

Thyroid surgery was preceded by no treatment in any patient. The CDR3 totals 14 residues. Germline CDR1 reads MNHNS; CDR2 reads SASEGT. Trimming left V 5 bases short and J 1 base short, with 11 bases between. Many counts were recorded for this clone. The target antigen is unknown. Per the authors' pipeline: Differences in CDR3 between clinicopathological groups were drawn on to build a classifier intended to discriminate distant-metastatic papillary thyroid cancer patients. MiXCR was used by TCRdb to re-call the PCR reads. The authors' filters were not applied to this entry. The sample carries about 33,000 clones, about a tenth recorded once.

Sample: blood. The chain is built from TRBV6-1 and TRBJ1-1; possible D gene TRBD1, 5 bases. The receptor's source is a female donor with papillary thyroid cancer or a benign thyroid nodule (not recorded which). Some clones in this sample may be carry-over from other donors' samples. CDR3 DNA: TGTGCCAGCAGTCCTGGGGGTCGGAACACTGAAGCTTTCTTT. Amino acid sequence: CASSPGGRNTEAFF.